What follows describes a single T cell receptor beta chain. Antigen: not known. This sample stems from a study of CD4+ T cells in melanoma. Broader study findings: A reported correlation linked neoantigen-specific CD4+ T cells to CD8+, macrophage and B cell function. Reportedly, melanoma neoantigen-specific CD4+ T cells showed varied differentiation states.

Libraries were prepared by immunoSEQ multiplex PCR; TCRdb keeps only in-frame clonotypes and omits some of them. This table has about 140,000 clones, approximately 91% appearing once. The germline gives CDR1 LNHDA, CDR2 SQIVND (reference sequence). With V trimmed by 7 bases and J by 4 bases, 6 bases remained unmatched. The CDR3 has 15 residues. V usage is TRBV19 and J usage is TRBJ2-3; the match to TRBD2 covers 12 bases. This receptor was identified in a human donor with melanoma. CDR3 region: CASTVTSGGSDTQYF. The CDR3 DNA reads TGTGCCAGTACCGTGACTAGCGGGGGTTCAGATACGCAGTATTTT. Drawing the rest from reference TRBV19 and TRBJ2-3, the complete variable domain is DGGITQSPKYLFRKEGQNVTLSCEQNLNHDAMYWYRQDPGQGLRLIYYSQIVNDFQKGDIAEGYSVSREKKESFPLTVTSAQKNPTAFYLCASTVTSGGSDTQYFGPGTRLTVL.